These T cell receptor beta chains were read from a single sample in a study of blood T cells in healthy people across ages. TCRdb analysed the 5' RACE reads with MiXCR anew, one entry per CDR3 protein. This sample carries 1.5 million to 2 million distinct CDR3 sequences, 30% to 40% of them seen once, and the ten largest clones take 23%. Material: blood. Receptors were obtained from a human donor in good health. CDR3s include the opening cysteine and the closing phenylalanine or tryptophan. A D gene is named only where the DNA matches it firmly. Expanded clones are given a class, and other clones once, few, many or no size at all.

abundance,v_gene,d_gene,j_gene,CDR3aa,CDR3nt
few,TRBV5-1,TRBD1,TRBJ2-2,CASSSPEGQANFWELFF,TGCGCCAGCAGCTCGCCTGAGGGACAGGCTAACTTCTGGGAGCTGTTTTTT
few,TRBV24-1,TRBD1,TRBJ2-1,CATSPDRLNVAHEQFF,TGTGCCACCAGCCCGGACAGGCTAAACGTGGCGCATGAGCAGTTCTTC
NA,TRBV20-1,NA,TRBJ2-5,CSALNILTGYQETQYF,TGCAGTGCTCTCAATATTCTCACAGGGTATCAGGAGACCCAGTACTTC
NA,TRBV6-5,TRBD2,TRBJ2-1,CASSYDPLAGYPYNEQFF,TGTGCCAGCAGTTACGACCCACTAGCGGGGTACCCCTACAATGAGCAGTTCTTC
NA,TRBV15,TRBD1,TRBJ1-5,CATNREPGQGYQPQHF,TGTGCCACCAACAGAGAGCCGGGACAGGGCTATCAGCCCCAGCATTTT
once,TRBV29-1,TRBD1,TRBJ2-1,CSLGADRGWNEQFF,TGCAGCCTTGGGGCGGACAGGGGATGGAATGAGCAGTTCTTC
NA,TRBV15,NA,TRBJ2-1,CATSSRGGDNEQFF,TGTGCCACCAGCAGTAGGGGGGGGGACAATGAGCAGTTCTTC
NA,TRBV12-3/TRBV12-4,TRBD1,TRBJ2-5,CASSQDRGWEETQYF,TGTGCCAGCAGCCAGGACAGGGGGTGGGAGGAGACCCAGTACTTC
few,TRBV18,NA,TRBJ2-5,CASSMTGRKEQYF,TGTGCCAGCTCTATGACAGGGAGGAAAGAGCAGTACTTC
few,TRBV10-3,NA,TRBJ2-3,CATLPDGDTQYF,TGTGCCACCCTTCCAGACGGGGATACGCAGTATTTT
few,TRBV24-1,NA,TRBJ2-1,CATSDLGGRPEQFF,TGTGCCACCAGTGATTTAGGCGGGCGGCCTGAGCAGTTCTTC
NA,TRBV7-9,NA,TRBJ2-3,CASSPGRARADTQYF,TGTGCCAGCAGCCCGGGACGGGCTAGGGCAGATACGCAGTATTTT
NA,TRBV7-9,NA,TRBJ2-1,CASSGYRNNEQFF,TGTGCCAGCAGCGGGTACAGGAACAATGAGCAGTTCTTC
NA,TRBV7-9,NA,TRBJ2-3,CASSQGPEDTQYF,TGTGCCAGCAGCCAGGGTCCCGAAGATACGCAGTATTTT
NA,TRBV29-1,TRBD1,TRBJ1-1,CSVEDRERNTEAFF,TGCAGCGTTGAGGACAGGGAGAGGAATACTGAAGCTTTCTTT
NA,TRBV11-2,NA,TRBJ1-2,CASSPSRGGGYTF,TGTGCCAGCAGCCCCAGCAGGGGAGGTGGCTACACCTTC
NA,TRBV5-1,TRBD1,TRBJ2-7,CASSLRRDRGREQYF,TGCGCCAGCAGCTTGCGAAGGGACAGGGGGCGCGAGCAGTACTTC
NA,TRBV7-9,NA,TRBJ2-1,CASSLLAINEQFF,TGTGCCAGCAGCTTACTAGCGATCAATGAGCAGTTCTTC
NA,TRBV5-1,NA,TRBJ2-1,CASSAEGGEQFF,TGCGCCAGCAGCGCTGAAGGGGGTGAGCAGTTCTTC
few,TRBV7-9,NA,TRBJ2-7,CASSRLLTGTSYEQYF,TGTGCCAGCAGCCGTCTACTAACAGGGACCTCCTACGAGCAGTACTTC
NA,TRBV4-2,NA,TRBJ2-3,CASSPHQRADRHTDTQYF,TGTGCCAGCAGCCCTCATCAGCGGGCCGACCGCCACACAGATACGCAGTATTTT
NA,TRBV4-3,NA,TRBJ2-1,CASSQGGVNEQFF,TGCGCCAGCAGCCAAGGTGGGGTCAATGAGCAGTTCTTC
few,TRBV4-1,NA,TRBJ1-5,CASSQDPAGYQPQHF,TGCGCCAGCAGCCAAGATCCGGCAGGGTATCAGCCCCAGCATTTT
few,TRBV7-2,NA,TRBJ2-4,CASSPRGLLQGGLNIQYF,TGTGCCAGCAGCCCACGGGGTCTTCTACAGGGAGGTTTAAACATTCAGTACTTC
many,TRBV29-1,NA,TRBJ2-3,CSVLIIRDISTDTQYF,TGCAGCGTACTAATTATCCGGGACATTAGCACAGATACGCAGTATTTT
NA,TRBV24-1,TRBD1,TRBJ2-5,CATSDWDRGETQYF,TGTGCCACCAGTGATTGGGACAGGGGGGAGACCCAGTACTTC
few,TRBV7-3,NA,TRBJ1-1,CASSPHSTHTEAFF,TGTGCCAGCAGCCCACATTCTACCCACACTGAAGCTTTCTTT
few,TRBV29-1,NA,TRBJ1-2,CSVGERTAGYTF,TGCAGCGTTGGAGAAAGGACAGCGGGCTACACCTTC
NA,TRBV7-2,NA,TRBJ1-2,CASSLAAAEWNGYTF,TGTGCCAGCAGCTTAGCGGCGGCAGAGTGGAATGGCTACACCTTC
NA,TRBV5-6,NA,TRBJ1-2,CASSLRLSNYGYTF,TGTGCCAGCAGTCTGAGACTATCTAACTATGGCTACACCTTC
NA,TRBV5-1,TRBD2,TRBJ2-1,CASSDGTNGGANEQFF,TGCGCCAGCAGCGACGGGACTAACGGGGGGGCCAATGAGCAGTTCTTC
NA,TRBV5-4,TRBD2,TRBJ2-3,CASSLGGLAGLGTQYF,TGTGCCAGCAGCTTGGGGGGACTAGCGGGGCTGGGGACGCAGTATTTT
few,TRBV28,NA,TRBJ1-6,CASSFEHTNSPLHF,TGTGCCAGCAGTTTCGAGCACACAAATTCACCCCTCCACTTT
NA,TRBV6-2/TRBV6-3,TRBD2,TRBJ2-5,CASRTTAGQTQYF,TGTGCCAGCAGGACGACAGCGGGACAGACCCAGTACTTC
NA,TRBV6-6,NA,TRBJ2-7,CAGSPRAFYEQYF,TGTGCCGGCAGTCCTCGGGCTTTTTACGAGCAGTACTTC
NA,TRBV4-2,TRBD1,TRBJ1-2,CASSLPNRDRGEYGYTF,TGTGCCAGCAGCCTCCCCAATAGGGACAGGGGAGAATATGGCTACACCTTC